Described below is a single T cell receptor beta chain sequence and its context. Its antigen is as yet unknown. This record comes from a study of T cell responses to AZD1222 COVID-19 vaccine. Whole-study results and caveats: Spike was spanned by vaccine-associated CD4 TCRs, with dominance at 160-218 and 743-854. Two doses of AZD1222 preceded a rise in Spike-specific TCR breadth and depth. Among the donors, most were white British and more were female, and clonal diversity was possibly underestimated.

TCRdb keeps only in-frame clones here, not all; method: immunoSEQ multiplex PCR. The table includes 140,000 to 150,000 clones, roughly 92% detected once. V was clipped by 3 bases and J by 7 bases, with 10 bases between them. Germline CDR1 and CDR2: KGHSY and FQNENV. CDR3 length: 13 residues. The clonotype comes from an adult in good health. The sequencing used peripheral blood, collected on day 0 of AZD1222 vaccination. This sequence joins TRBV16 and TRBJ2-1, with D unclear. CDR3 in amino acids: CASSHTSSNEQFF. CDR3 sequence (DNA): TGTGCCAGCAGCCATACGAGCAGTAATGAGCAGTTCTTC.